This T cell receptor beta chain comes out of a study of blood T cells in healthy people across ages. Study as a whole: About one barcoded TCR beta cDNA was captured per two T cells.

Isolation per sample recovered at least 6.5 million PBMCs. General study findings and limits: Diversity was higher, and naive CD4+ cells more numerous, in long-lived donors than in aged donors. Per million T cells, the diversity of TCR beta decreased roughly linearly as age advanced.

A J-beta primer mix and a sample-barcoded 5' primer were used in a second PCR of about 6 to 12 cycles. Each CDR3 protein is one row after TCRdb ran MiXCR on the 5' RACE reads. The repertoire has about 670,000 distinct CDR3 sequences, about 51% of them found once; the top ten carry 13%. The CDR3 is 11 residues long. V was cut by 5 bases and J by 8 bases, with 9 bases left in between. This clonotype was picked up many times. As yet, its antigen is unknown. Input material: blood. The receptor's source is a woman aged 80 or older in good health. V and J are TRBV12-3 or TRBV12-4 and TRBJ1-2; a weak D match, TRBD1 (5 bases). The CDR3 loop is CASSRGTGYTF. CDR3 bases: TGTGCCAGCAGTAGGGGTACCGGCTACACCTTC.